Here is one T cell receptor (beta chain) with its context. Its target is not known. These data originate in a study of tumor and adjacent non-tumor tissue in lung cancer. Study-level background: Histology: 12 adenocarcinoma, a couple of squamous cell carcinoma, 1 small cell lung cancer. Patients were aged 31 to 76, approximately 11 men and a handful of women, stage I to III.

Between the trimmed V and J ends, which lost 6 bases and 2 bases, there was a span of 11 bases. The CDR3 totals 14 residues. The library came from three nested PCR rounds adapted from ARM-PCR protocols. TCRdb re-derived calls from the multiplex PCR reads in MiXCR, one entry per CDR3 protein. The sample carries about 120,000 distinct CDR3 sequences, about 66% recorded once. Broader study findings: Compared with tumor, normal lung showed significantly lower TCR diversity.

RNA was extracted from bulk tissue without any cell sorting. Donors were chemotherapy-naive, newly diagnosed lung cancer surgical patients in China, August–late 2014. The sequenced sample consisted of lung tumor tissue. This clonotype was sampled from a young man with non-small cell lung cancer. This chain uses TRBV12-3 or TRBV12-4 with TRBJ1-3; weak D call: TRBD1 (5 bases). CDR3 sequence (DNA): TGTGCCAGCAGCTGGGGGGGGGCTGGAAACACCATATATTTT. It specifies CASSWGGAGNTIYF.